What follows describes a single TCR beta chain. Its specificity is not known. This sample was included in a study of identical twins. Study findings and constraints: Donors were not followed over many years; analysis was cross-sectional.

Template switching, a step in the protocol, added a universal primer site, and cDNA carried unique molecular identifiers. TCRdb re-called the 5' RACE reads with MiXCR, one entry per CDR3 protein. The sample has around 530,000 distinct CDR3 sequences, around 15% seen once. These data also formed part of another study, on yellow fever vaccine responses in identical twins.

The TCR sequence derives from a woman under 30 in good health. The sample taken for sequencing was CD4+ T cells sorted from blood.

CDR3 in DNA: TGTGCCAGCAGACGAGTAGCTAACTATGGCTACACCTTC. Its translation is CASRRVANYGYTF. The genes are TRBV27 and TRBJ1-2; no reliable D call. CDR3 length: 13 residues. CDR1 is MNHEY, CDR2 SMNVEV, per germline (reference sequence). V gave up 6 bases and J gave up 0 bases, with 8 bases separating them.